A single T cell receptor (beta chain) is shown here with its context. Its antigen is unknown. No much larger clonotype is one base removed from it; base qualities were not supplied. CDR1 and CDR2 are drawn from the germline V gene: MDHEN, SYDVKM. V loses 7 bases of germline sequence and J loses 8 bases, and the interval between the two ends is 20 bases. The CDR3 goes from the cysteine to the phenylalanine over 14 residues. Just the 42-base CDR3 DNA is kept, in frame starting at base 1. Library preparation employed PCR. Sequenced using an Illumina HiSeq 2500. Molecular barcoding was employed in the preparation of TCR libraries, with unique molecular identifiers being used to normalize TCRbeta repertoire quantification. Clones were called with MiXCR by TCRdb after fastp trimmed the public reads at Q25, and only in-frame beta chains were retained. All rows with the same CDR3 protein become a single entry with the most common DNA and genes. The sample has some 600,000 distinct CDR3 sequences on record, 10% to 15% of them singletons. The biggest ten clones account for approximately 2% of the sample.

Reading the label with the study, this specimen's treatment or condition is: allogeneic hematopoietic cell transplantation with graft depleted of TCRalphabeta T cells and CD19 B cells. Transplant recipients were children who received TCRalphabeta/CD19-depleted allogeneic hematopoietic cell grafts. This record comes from a study of T-cell reconstitution after alpha-beta-depleted transplantation in children (TCRdb year 2016). Background for the entire study: T-cell immune reconstitution after TCRalphabeta/CD19-depleted allogeneic hematopoietic cell transplantation in children was quantitatively tracked in the study by means of TCR repertoire profiling. Study-level results and caveats: In some patients, the high TCRbeta diversity seen at day 60 was put down to recipient T cells and intrathymic progenitors that had survived conditioning. Hyperexpanded clone frequencies declined over subsequent months; after one year, T-cell counts and TCRbeta diversity were mostly attributed to newly produced T cells. The apparently early recovery of alphabetaT-cell counts about two months after transplant reportedly depended on only several hundred rapidly expanded clones that came from non-depleted graft cells.

This sequence uses TRBV28 and TRBJ1-1, with TRBD1 perhaps the D gene, on 5 matching bases. This sequence originates from a male patient younger than 18 who had a stem cell transplant for acute myeloid leukemia, so the T cells may come from the graft donor. The sample consisted of PBMCs, mostly from graft donor cells, taken 360 days after TCRalphabeta/CD19-depleted stem cell transplant. The nucleotides read TGTGCCAGCACCCTCCACGGGACCCACTCAGAAGCTTTCTTT. Protein translation: CASTLHGTHSEAFF.